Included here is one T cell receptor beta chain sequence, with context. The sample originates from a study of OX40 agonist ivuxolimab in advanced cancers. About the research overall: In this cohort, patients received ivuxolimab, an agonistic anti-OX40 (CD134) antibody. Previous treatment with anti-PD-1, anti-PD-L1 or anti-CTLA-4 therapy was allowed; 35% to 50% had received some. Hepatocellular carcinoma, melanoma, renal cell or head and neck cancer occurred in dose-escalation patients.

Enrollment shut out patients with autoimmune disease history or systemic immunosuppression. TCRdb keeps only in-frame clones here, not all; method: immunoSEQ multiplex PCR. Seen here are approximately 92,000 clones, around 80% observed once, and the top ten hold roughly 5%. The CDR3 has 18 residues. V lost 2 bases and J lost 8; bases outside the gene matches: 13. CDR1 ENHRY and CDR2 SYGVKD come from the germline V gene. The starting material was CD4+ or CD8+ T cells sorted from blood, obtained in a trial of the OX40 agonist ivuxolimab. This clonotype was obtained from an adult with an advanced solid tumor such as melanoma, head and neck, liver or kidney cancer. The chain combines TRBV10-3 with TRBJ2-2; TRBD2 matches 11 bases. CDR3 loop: CAISEMRVSGREGGELFF. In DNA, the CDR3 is TGTGCCATCAGTGAGATGCGAGTTAGCGGGAGGGAGGGTGGGGAGCTGTTTTTT.